This T cell receptor (beta chain) was obtained from a study of graft-versus-host responses after intestinal transplantation. At the level of the study: Recipients obtained multivisceral, liver-intestinal, or isolated intestinal transplants.

Assay used: immunoSEQ multiplex PCR; TCRdb lists only in-frame clones, some missing. In the table there are 15,000 to 20,000 clones, approximately 80% of which are singletons. The CDR3 length is 11 residues. Germline CDR1 is SEHNR and CDR2 is FQNEAQ (reference sequence). V shed 5 bases and J shed 0 bases, with 2 bases lying between them. This clone was seen a handful of times. Its cognate antigen is unknown. Investigators treated the graft tissue so that it released intraepithelial and lamina propria lymphocytes. Points from the study as a whole: GvH clonotypes were identified within recipient marrow, with a subset emerging first in ileum or blood.

The starting material was ileum tissue, obtained 584 days after intestinal transplantation. The J gene is TRBJ2-7, the V gene TRBV7-9, with D hard to call. This clonotype was obtained from a human patient who received an intestinal transplant, so some T cells may come from the graft donor. This CDR3 is CASSLSYEQYF. The CDR3 nucleotides read TGTGCCAGCAGCCTCTCCTACGAGCAGTACTTC.